One TCR beta chain is described in this entry. What antigen it recognizes has not been identified. Within one base of it there is no much larger clone, and no base qualities were kept. The sample belongs to a study of blood T cell repertoires in COVID-19 (dated by TCRdb to 2018 to 2021). Turning to the overall study: The collaborator samples originated in the United States, Italy and Spain and spanned the acute and convalescent phases of COVID-19. The material from the prospective study consisted of cDNA or gDNA derived from T cells, B-cell-depleted T cells, or PBMCs. Deeply sampled blood TCRbeta repertoires from subjects exposed to, actively infected with, or recovered from COVID-19 were included in the dataset. The repertoires were made available in a free public database intended to serve as a resource for research on the immune response to SARS-CoV-2. The samples were drawn from the first 160 participants of the ongoing ImmuneRACE study and from about 1,200 subjects provided by 6 global collaborators. Sample metadata almost always included a de-identified subject ID, COVID-19 status, age in years and sex. Where available, HLA class I and class II types were taken from metadata supplied by the sample provider and were not determined by assay-based typing. The full study reports these points: The quantity of clinical and demographic metadata differed by source and by participant and was supplied without curation.

The immunoSEQ Assay, a bias-controlled multiplex PCR, was used to amplify TCRbeta CDR3 regions from genomic DNA. Per the original workflow: Within the assay, amplification of reference gene primers was used to estimate how many nucleated cells each sample contained. To quantify the absolute abundance of each unique TCRbeta CDR3 rearrangement, sequence reads were collapsed and filtered. For each sample, productive Simpson clonality was calculated as the square root of Simpson's diversity index over productive rearrangements. TCRdb limited this immuneACCESS table to in-frame rearrangements with V and J called. A share of clones is missing; checked studies link under half to unresolved V genes, and the rest is unexplained. The DNA was the basis for D and trimming; V, J and clone size are from that table. The sample includes fewer than 70,000 clones, with roughly 87% observed a single time. 6.5% to 8% of the sample is held by the ten biggest clonotypes.

Looking up the germline V gene (reference sequence) yields CDR1 LGHDT and CDR2 YNNKEL. V is trimmed back by 0 bases and J by 0 bases, and the junction contains 1 base that no gene match accounts for. The CDR3 measures 15 amino acids from cysteine to phenylalanine. Of the read, only the CDR3 DNA is kept; its 45 bases are in frame from base 1. Collaborating institutions collected whole blood in K2EDTA tubes following their own protocols. For TCRbeta analysis, collaborators shipped samples in one of three forms: frozen whole blood, isolated PBMCs, or DNA extracted from either of those sample types. Recombination linked TRBV3-1 (or the pseudogene TRBV3-2) to TRBJ2-7, with 8 bases aligning to TRBD2. This receptor was identified in a man aged 45-60 years with active COVID-19. Sequenced material: peripheral blood. The sequenced DNA: TGTGCCAGCAGCCAAGACAGCGGGAGCTCCTACGAGCAGTACTTC. It specifies CASSQDSGSSYEQYF.